These 26 T cell receptor beta chains were sequenced from one sample in a study of human T cells and chemical hapten exposure. TCRdb redid the calling of the RACE reads with MiXCR, one entry per CDR3 protein. The repertoire holds 75,000 to 90,000 distinct CDR3 sequences, with around 7.8% as singletons. Specified time point: patch test 1, 2 weeks after DPC sensitization. The treatment is: therapeutic diphenylcyclopropenone sensitization with weekly scalp DPC. Source: whole blood, taken in connection with sensitization to the hapten diphenylcyclopropenone (DPC). These receptors all stem from a woman aged 25-40 years with alopecia areata. Some clones in this sample may be carry-over from other donors' samples.

The genes are TRBV7-6 and TRBJ2-5; D might be TRBD2 (6 bases). This CDR3 is built from 16 residues. In germline, CDR1 is SGHVS, CDR2 FNYEAQ. Deletions cut 5 bases from V and 5 bases from J, with 21 bases between. The CDR3 DNA reads as TGTGCCAGCAGCCCCGGAGGGGATCTTCAAGGGGAGACCCAGTACTTC. Translating it yields CASSPGGDLQGETQYF.

The table lists this clonotype with many counts. The chain recombines TRBV6-5 with TRBJ1-1; the D is unclear. The V and J ends lost 2 bases and 0 bases respectively, with 7 bases between them. Germline loops: CDR1 MNHEY, CDR2 SVGAGI. CDR3 length: 14 amino acids. The CDR3 protein is CASSYGDLNTEAFF. DNA for the CDR3: TGTGCCAGCAGTTACGGGGATTTGAACACTGAAGCTTTCTTT.

This clonotype was seen a few times. The V and J genes are TRBV5-1 and TRBJ1-1; D is ambiguous. There are 16 residues in the CDR3. V was trimmed by 0 bases and J by 1 base, leaving 13 bases between them. Germline CDR1 reads SGHRS; CDR2 reads YFSETQ. CDR3 nucleotides: TGCGCCAGCAGCTTGGCGGTCGATTTTACGAACACTGAAGCTTTCTTT. Protein product: CASSLAVDFTNTEAFF.

The rearrangement links TRBV11-2 to TRBJ1-4, with TRBD1 matching 8 bases. Germline values: CDR1 SGHAT, CDR2 FQNNGV. The V segment lost 5 bases and the J segment 8 bases; nucleotides outside the gene matches: 7. The CDR3 has 14 amino acids. CDR3: CASSMAGGTEKLFF. For the CDR3, the DNA is TGTGCCAGCAGCATGGCAGGGGGCACCGAAAAACTGTTTTTT.

This clonotype was picked up a small number of times. The chain uses TRBV5-1 and TRBJ2-5; 14 bases match TRBD2. Trimming cost V 4 bases and J 6 bases; bases outside gene matches: 8. Germline-derived CDR1 and CDR2 are SGHRS and YFSETQ. CDR3 size: 16 residues. CDR3 in amino acids: CASSEGTSGGLKTQYF. The CDR3 DNA reads TGCGCCAGCAGCGAAGGGACTAGCGGGGGCTTGAAGACCCAGTACTTC.

This clonotype was observed at least ten times. The chain employs TRBV7-2 and TRBJ2-4; no reliable D call. Germline CDR1 is SGHTA and CDR2 is FQGNSA. Trimming pared 8 bases from V and 9 bases from J, leaving 11 bases between. CDR3 length: 11 residues. The CDR3 nucleotides are TGTGCCAGCCTGGAGTACGGCATTCAGTACTTC. This codes for CASLEYGIQYF. Combining the CDR3 with reference TRBV7-2 and TRBJ2-4 gives the whole variable domain GAGVSQSPSNKVTEKGKDVELRCDPISGHTALYWYRQSLGQGLEFLIYFQGNSAPDKSGLPSDRFSAERTGGSVSTLTIQRTQQEDSAVYLCASLEYGIQYFGAGTRLSVL.

This clonotype was detected a few times. The chain recombines TRBV13 with TRBJ1-1, with D unclear. Germline lookup yields CDR1 PRHDT and CDR2 FYEKMQ (reference sequence). Trimming took off 1 base at V and 1 base at J, with 7 bases between the two ends. CDR3 length equals 14 residues. The CDR3 coding sequence is TGTGCCAGCAGCTTAGCCGGGGAGAACACTGAAGCTTTCTTT. Translating gives CASSLAGENTEAFF.

This chain joins TRBV20-1 and TRBJ1-1; possibly TRBD1 for D (5 bases). Deletions cut 6 bases from V and 5 bases from J, with 16 bases between. Germline CDR1 reads DFQATT; CDR2 reads SNEGSKA (reference sequence). The CDR3 is made up of 13 amino acids. CDR3 residues: CSAGGENRTEAFF. For the CDR3, the DNA is TGCAGTGCGGGGGGAGAGAACAGGACTGAAGCTTTCTTT.

V is TRBV14 and J is TRBJ2-7, with D tentatively TRBD1 (6 bases). The germline V and J ends were trimmed by 1 base and 4 bases, with 11 bases remaining between them. From germline, CDR1 is SGHDN and CDR2 FVKESK. There are 14 residues in the CDR3. The CDR3 nucleotides are TGTGCCAGCAGCCAAGGGGGGCCCTCGTACGAGCAGTACTTC. Its translation is CASSQGGPSYEQYF.

This clonotype was seen more than once but under ten times. This rearrangement joins TRBV7-3 to TRBJ2-3; 9 positions match TRBD2. V was clipped by 6 bases and J by 0 bases; unmatched bases: 13. This CDR3 comprises 18 residues. Germline V lookup: CDR1 SGHTA, CDR2 FQGTGA. Here the CDR3 DNA reads TGTGCCAGCAGTTATTCCCAAAGCGGGGGGACTAGCACAGATACGCAGTATTTT. Protein product: CASSYSQSGGTSTDTQYF.

In this sample, this clonotype turned up a few times. V gene TRBV20-1 combines with J gene TRBJ2-7, with 7 positions matching TRBD2. Germline CDR1 reads DFQATT; CDR2 reads SNEGSKA (reference sequence). The CDR3 totals 16 residues. Trimming at V came to 5 bases and at J to 3 bases, leaving 16 bases not matched to a gene. The CDR3 DNA sequence: TGCAGTGCTCTATCCCTCGGCGGGGGAACCTACTACGAGCAGTACTTC. Residues: CSALSLGGGTYYEQYF.

This clonotype was picked up many times. The chain recombines TRBV28 with TRBJ2-3; a possible D gene is TRBD2 (7 bases). In germline, CDR1 is MDHEN, CDR2 SYDVKM. This CDR3 is 14 amino acids long. The V gene lost 3 bases and the J gene lost 5 bases, with 12 bases spanning the gap. The CDR3 is CASSFPGGKDTQYF. The CDR3 bases are TGTGCCAGCAGTTTTCCGGGGGGCAAAGATACGCAGTATTTT.

This clonotype appeared a few times. The genes are TRBV6-5 and TRBJ2-5, with D possibly matching TRBD2 (5 bases). Trimming shortened V by 7 bases and J by 5 bases, and 11 bases separated the two germline ends. The CDR3 totals 12 residues. Per the germline V gene, CDR1 is MNHEY and CDR2 is SVGAGI. The chain's CDR3 is CASNSGEETQYF. CDR3 in DNA: TGTGCCAGCAACTCCGGGGAGGAGACCCAGTACTTC.

The table lists this clonotype with many counts. The chain recombines TRBV29-1 with TRBJ1-5, with 7 positions matching TRBD1. Germline V gene lookup returns CDR1 SQVTM and CDR2 ANQGSEA. The junction had 12 bases not matched to a gene; V was cut back by 6 bases and J by 4 bases. The CDR3 spans 15 residues. Here the CDR3 DNA reads TGCAGCGTCGCGACAGGGCTAGGAAGAAATCAGCCCCAGCATTTT. This sequence encodes CSVATGLGRNQPQHF. Full variable domain (remainder filled in from reference TRBV29-1 and TRBJ1-5): SAVISQKPSRDICQRGTSLTIQCQVDSQVTMMFWYRQQPGQSLTLIATANQGSEATYESGFVIDKFPISRPNLTFSTLTVSNMSPEDSSIYLCSVATGLGRNQPQHFGDGTRLSIL.

The CDR3 loop is CASSLDPTGGRDEQYF. The DNA for the CDR3 is TGTGCCAGCAGTTTAGATCCGACAGGGGGTCGGGACGAGCAGTACTTC. The chain recombines TRBV27 with TRBJ2-7, with 9 bases lining up with TRBD1. The germline CDR1 and CDR2 sequences are MNHEY and SMNVEV (reference sequence). The ends lost 2 bases at V and 5 bases at J; junction bases unmatched: 10. CDR3 length: 16 amino acids.

The table lists this clonotype with many counts. V and J are TRBV7-9 and TRBJ1-5; no firm D call. The V and J ends lost 6 bases and 4 bases respectively, with 13 bases between them. This CDR3 comprises 14 residues. The germline gives CDR1 SEHNR, CDR2 FQNEAQ (reference sequence). The CDR3 loop reads CASRPDGPNQPQHF. CDR3 nucleotide sequence: TGTGCCAGCAGACCGGACGGCCCAAATCAGCCCCAGCATTTT.

This clonotype has at least ten counts. The V call is TRBV10-3, the J call TRBJ2-1, with D possibly being TRBD1 (6 bases). The germline CDR1 and CDR2 sequences are ENHRY and SYGVKD. Trimming shortened V by 3 bases and J by 15 bases, and 15 bases separated the two germline ends. This CDR3 is built from 12 residues. The CDR3 nucleotides are TGTGCCATCAGTGACACCACAGGGCGCAGGTTCTTC. Its translation: CAISDTTGRRFF.

The genes are TRBV2 and TRBJ1-4; 10 nucleotides match TRBD1. Losses at the gene ends were 6 bases for V and 6 bases for J; bases not matched to a gene: 10. CDR3 length equals 16 residues. Germline loops: CDR1 SNHLY, CDR2 FYNNEI. Written as DNA, the CDR3 is TGTGCCAGCAGCGACCCTTCCGGGACAGGGGATGAAAAACTGTTTTTT. Encoded protein: CASSDPSGTGDEKLFF. Based on the CDR3 plus reference TRBV2 and TRBJ1-4, the full variable domain is EPEVTQTPSHQVTQMGQEVILRCVPISNHLYFYWYRQILGQKVEFLVSFYNNEISEKSEIFDDQFSVERPDGSNFTLKIRSTKLEDSAMYFCASSDPSGTGDEKLFFGSGTQLSVL.

Ten or more counts support this clonotype. V usage is TRBV7-9 and J usage is TRBJ2-4; the D gene is possibly TRBD2 (5 bases). The CDR3 is made up of 14 amino acids. V lost 4 bases to trimming and J lost 6 bases, with 13 bases between them. Germline assignment: CDR1 SEHNR and CDR2 FQNEAQ (reference sequence). The CDR3 sequence: CASSSLSEGNIQYF. CDR3 DNA: TGTGCCAGCAGCTCCCTAAGTGAGGGAAACATTCAGTACTTC.

In its sample, this clonotype was seen many times. J is TRBJ2-7 and V is TRBV15; D possibly corresponds to TRBD1 (5 bases). The germline CDR1 and CDR2 sequences are LNHNV and YYDKDF (reference sequence). The CDR3 has 12 amino acids. The ends were cut back, 1 base at V and 7 bases at J, with 8 bases in the middle. The CDR3 region has the DNA TGTGCCACCAGCAGAGTGTCAGGGGAGCAGTACTTC. Amino acids: CATSRVSGEQYF.

This clonotype appeared many times. The chain links TRBV21-1 to TRBJ2-1; TRBD2 is taken as the D call from the table, unchecked against the DNA. TRBV21-1 is described as a pseudogene. The CDR3 covers 12 residues. As DNA, the CDR3 is TGTGCCAGGAAAGCGGGGACGAATGAGCAGTTCTTC. Its translation: CARKAGTNEQFF.

This clonotype was seen repeatedly, ten times or more. This chain links TRBV20-1 with TRBJ1-4; 8 positions match TRBD1. CDR3 size: 14 residues. J lost 6 bases, V lost 5 bases, and 8 bases had no gene match. Per the germline V gene, CDR1 is DFQATT and CDR2 is SNEGSKA (reference sequence). CDR3 sequence reads: CSAPDRGVDEKLFF. CDR3 DNA sequence: TGCAGTGCTCCTGACAGGGGAGTGGATGAAAAACTGTTTTTT.

This clonotype was counted at least ten times. The gene calls are TRBV25-1 and TRBJ2-3; D may correspond to TRBD1 or TRBD2 (5 bases each). Germline-derived CDR1 and CDR2 are MGHDK and SYGVNS. This CDR3 contains 16 residues. V lost 1 base, J lost 5 bases, and 16 bases lay in between. CDR3 DNA sequence: TGTGCCAGCAGTGAATCGGCAGGGAGTTTCGAAGATACGCAGTATTTT. Translating gives CASSESAGSFEDTQYF.

This clonotype was seen ten or more times. This rearrangement joins TRBV7-9 to TRBJ2-1; D is uncertain. The CDR3 sequence is 13 residues long. Germline V lookup: CDR1 SEHNR, CDR2 FQNEAQ (reference sequence). V dropped 2 bases and J dropped 9 bases, with 11 bases sitting between them. CDR3 bases: TGTGCCAGCAGCTTATTATTGGACGGTGAGCAGTTCTTC. This encodes CASSLLLDGEQFF.

At least ten counts were recorded for this clonotype. The rearrangement uses TRBV7-3 and TRBJ2-5; perhaps TRBD1 as D (6 bases). Germline CDR1 reads SGHTA; CDR2 reads FQGTGA. The germline V and J ends were trimmed by 5 bases and 0 bases, with 13 bases remaining between them. The CDR3 is made up of 15 amino acids. The CDR3 region has the DNA TGTGCCAGCAGCAAAAGTCAGGGGCACCAAGAGACCCAGTACTTC. Residues: CASSKSQGHQETQYF.

This clonotype has a count of ten or more. This sequence joins TRBV6-6 and TRBJ2-3; perhaps TRBD2 as D (5 bases). This CDR3 is 17 amino acids long. Germline lookup yields CDR1 MNHNY and CDR2 SVGAGI (reference sequence). Trimming removed 8 bases from V and 3 bases from J, with 24 bases in between. CDR3 bases: TGTGCCAGCGTACCTCGTGGTGAGGGCCAAAAAACAGATACGCAGTATTTT. Protein product: CASVPRGEGQKTDTQYF.